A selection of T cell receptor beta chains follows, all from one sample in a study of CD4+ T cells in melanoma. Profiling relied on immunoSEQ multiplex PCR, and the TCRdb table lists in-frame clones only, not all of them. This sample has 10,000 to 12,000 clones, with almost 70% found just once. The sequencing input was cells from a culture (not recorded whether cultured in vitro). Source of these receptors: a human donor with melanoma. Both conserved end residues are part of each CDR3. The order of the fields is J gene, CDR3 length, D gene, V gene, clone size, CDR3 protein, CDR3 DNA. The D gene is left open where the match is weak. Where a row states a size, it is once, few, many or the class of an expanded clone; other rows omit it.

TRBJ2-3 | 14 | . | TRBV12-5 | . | CASAPPTGTDTQYF | TGTGCTAGTGCCCCCCCTACGGGCACAGATACGCAGTATTTT
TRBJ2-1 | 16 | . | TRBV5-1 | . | CASSSNPSDSYNEQFF | TGCGCCAGCAGCTCCAACCCTAGCGACTCCTACAATGAGCAGTTCTTC
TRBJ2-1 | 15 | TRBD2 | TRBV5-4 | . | CASSAGLASYNEQFF | TGTGCCAGCAGCGCGGGACTAGCATCGTACAATGAGCAGTTCTTC
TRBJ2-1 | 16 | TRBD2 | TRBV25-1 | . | CASSEPGGLARNEQFF | TGTGCCAGCAGTGAACCCGGGGGACTAGCACGCAATGAGCAGTTCTTC
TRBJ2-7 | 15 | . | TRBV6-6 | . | CAISEEGTGSYEQYF | TGTGCCATCAGTGAGGAGGGGACCGGTTCCTACGAGCAGTACTTC
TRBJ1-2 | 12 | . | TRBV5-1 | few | CASSSLVEGYTF | TGCGCCAGCAGCTCCTTGGTGGAGGGCTACACCTTC
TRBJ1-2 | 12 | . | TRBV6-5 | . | CASKTGYDGYTF | TGTGCCAGCAAAACAGGGTATGATGGCTACACCTTC
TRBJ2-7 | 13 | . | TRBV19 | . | CASSIQGGYEQYF | TGTGCCAGTAGTATCCAGGGAGGTTACGAGCAGTACTTC
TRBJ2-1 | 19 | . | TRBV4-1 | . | CASSQGEQLAEGPYNEQFF | TGCGCCAGCAGCCAAGGGGAACAATTAGCCGAGGGGCCCTACAATGAGCAGTTCTTC
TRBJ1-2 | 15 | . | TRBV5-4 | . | CASSLATGGSYGYTF | TGTGCCAGCAGCTTGGCCACAGGTGGTAGCTATGGCTACACCTTC
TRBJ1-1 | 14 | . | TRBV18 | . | CASSSGAGNTEAFF | TGTGCCAGCTCGTCCGGGGCCGGGAACACTGAAGCTTTCTTT
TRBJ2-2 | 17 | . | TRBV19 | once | CASSRTIQGGFTGELFF | TGTGCCAGTAGTAGAACTATCCAGGGGGGTTTCACCGGGGAGCTGTTTTTT
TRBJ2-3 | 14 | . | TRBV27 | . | CASSLGQLTDTQYF | TGTGCCAGCAGTTTAGGGCAACTCACAGATACGCAGTATTTT
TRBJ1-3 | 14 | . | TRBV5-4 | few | CASSLSGAGNTIYF | TGTGCCAGCAGCTTATCCGGGGCGGGAAACACCATATATTTT
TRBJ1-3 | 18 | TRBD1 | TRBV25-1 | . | CASSEHLGGQENGNTIYF | TGTGCCAGCAGTGAACATCTGGGGGGACAGGAAAACGGAAACACCATATATTTT
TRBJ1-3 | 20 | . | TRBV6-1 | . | CASSAQPKTRLGSSGNTIYF | TGTGCCAGCAGTGCCCAACCAAAGACTCGTTTGGGAAGCTCTGGAAACACCATATATTTT
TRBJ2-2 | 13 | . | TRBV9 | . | CASSRQDPGELFF | TGTGCCAGCAGCAGGCAGGATCCCGGGGAGCTGTTTTTT
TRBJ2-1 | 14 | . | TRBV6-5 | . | CASSLGPAWNEQFF | TGTGCCAGCAGTCTTGGGCCAGCCTGGAATGAGCAGTTCTTC
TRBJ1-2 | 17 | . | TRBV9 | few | CASSVEPVGNWGYGYTF | TGTGCCAGCAGCGTAGAACCCGTGGGGAATTGGGGGTATGGCTACACCTTC
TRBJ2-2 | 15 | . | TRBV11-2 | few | CASSEGTYYTGELFF | TGTGCCAGCAGCGAAGGGACTTATTACACCGGGGAGCTGTTTTTT
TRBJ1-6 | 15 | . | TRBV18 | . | CASSPDTLYNSPLHF | TGTGCCAGCTCACCGGATACCCTCTATAATTCACCCCTCCACTTT
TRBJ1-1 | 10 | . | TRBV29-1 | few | CSVVGSEAFF | TGCAGCGTTGTCGGGTCTGAAGCTTTCTTT
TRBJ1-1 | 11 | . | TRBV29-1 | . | CSVHKNTEAFF | TGCAGCGTTCACAAGAACACTGAAGCTTTCTTT
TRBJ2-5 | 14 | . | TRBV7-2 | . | CASSLAQSPETQYF | TGTGCCAGCAGCCTAGCACAATCCCCAGAGACCCAGTACTTC
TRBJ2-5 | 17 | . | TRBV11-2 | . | CASSLEGTRPLGETQYF | TGTGCCAGCAGCTTAGAGGGGACTCGCCCCTTGGGTGAGACCCAGTACTTC
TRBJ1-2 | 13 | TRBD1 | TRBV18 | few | CASSPGQDYGYTF | TGTGCCAGCTCACCGGGACAGGATTATGGCTACACCTTC
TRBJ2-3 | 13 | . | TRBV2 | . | CASKLVISDTQYF | TGTGCCAGCAAACTAGTGATTTCAGATACGCAGTATTTT
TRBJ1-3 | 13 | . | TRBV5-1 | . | CASREGTGNTIYF | TGCGCCAGCAGGGAGGGAACTGGAAACACCATATATTTT
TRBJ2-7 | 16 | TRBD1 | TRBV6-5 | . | CASSYTGTGVTYEQYF | TGTGCCAGCAGTTACACCGGGACAGGGGTCACCTACGAGCAGTACTTC
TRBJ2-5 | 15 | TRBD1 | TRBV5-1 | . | CASGPTGTGGATQYF | TGCGCCAGCGGACCAACCGGGACAGGGGGGGCGACCCAGTACTTC
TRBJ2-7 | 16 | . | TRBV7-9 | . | CASSLGVGFFSYEQYF | TGTGCCAGCAGCTTAGGGGTTGGGTTCTTCTCCTACGAGCAGTACTTC
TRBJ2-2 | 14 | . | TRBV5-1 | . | CATKLAPHTGELFF | TGCGCCACTAAGCTAGCGCCGCACACCGGGGAGCTGTTTTTT
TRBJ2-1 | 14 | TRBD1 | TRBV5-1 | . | CASSSGTGPLKQFF | TGCGCCAGCAGCTCGGGGACAGGCCCGTTAAAGCAGTTCTTC
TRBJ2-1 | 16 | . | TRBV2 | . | CASFSGLRSSYNEQFF | TGTGCCAGCTTTTCGGGCCTTCGGAGCTCCTACAATGAGCAGTTCTTC
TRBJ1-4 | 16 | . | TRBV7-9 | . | CASSQERGSGDEKLFF | TGTGCCAGCAGCCAAGAAAGAGGGAGTGGGGATGAAAAACTGTTTTTT
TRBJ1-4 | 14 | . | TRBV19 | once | CASSRSNFDGKLFF | TGTGCCAGTAGCAGGAGTAACTTTGATGGAAAACTGTTTTTT
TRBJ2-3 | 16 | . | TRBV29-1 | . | CSVLGLPRQRTDTQYF | TGCAGCGTCCTAGGGCTACCGAGACAGCGCACAGATACGCAGTATTTT
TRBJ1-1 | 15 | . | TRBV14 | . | CASSQLTGVNTEAFF | TGTGCCAGCAGCCAACTGACAGGAGTGAACACTGAAGCTTTCTTT
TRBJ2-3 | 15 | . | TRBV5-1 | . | CASSPISGGTDTQYF | TGCGCCAGCAGCCCCATTTCTGGTGGCACAGATACGCAGTATTTT
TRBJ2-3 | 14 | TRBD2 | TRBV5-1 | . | CASSTMTSFDTQYF | TGCGCCAGCAGCACCATGACTAGCTTCGATACGCAGTATTTT
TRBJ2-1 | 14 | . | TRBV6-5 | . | CASSSGDSYNEQFF | TGTGCCAGCAGTTCGGGGGACTCCTACAATGAGCAGTTCTTC
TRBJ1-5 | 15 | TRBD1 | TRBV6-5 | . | CASSDYRGINQPQHF | TGTGCCAGCAGTGACTACAGGGGCATCAATCAGCCCCAGCATTTT
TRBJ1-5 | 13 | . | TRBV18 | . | CASSPGVNQPQHF | TGTGCCAGCTCACCAGGGGTTAATCAGCCCCAGCATTTT